The T cell receptor (beta chain) described here comes from a study of cytomegalovirus exposure and HLA in healthy donors. In the study overall: The Caucasian-associated ancestry cluster contained approximately 81% of the approximately 420 genotyped donors.

PCR was performed using 60 Vbeta and 13 Jbeta primers. The method was immunoSEQ multiplex PCR; TCRdb's version includes in-frame clones alone and lacks a portion of them. The table lists some 150,000 clones, roughly four fifths of them singletons. With V trimmed by 0 bases and J by 4 bases, 6 bases remained unmatched. The CDR3 has 16 amino acids. The germline CDR1 and CDR2 sequences are SGHRS and YFSETQ. Study results and limitations: Generally TCR sequences proved uncommon, though certain public TCRs appeared in numerous donors. A later analysis by the authors found several of the most significant clusters apparently linked to common viral pathogens.

About this clone: What it binds is not known.

The sample taken for sequencing was PBMCs. The J gene is TRBJ2-1, the V gene TRBV5-1; 8 nucleotides align to TRBD2. The receptor was isolated from a man aged 25 to 45 in good health and CMV-seronegative. CDR3 nucleotide sequence: TGCGCCAGCAGCTTGGAAGGGACTAGTGGATACAATGAGCAGTTCTTC. Protein product: CASSLEGTSGYNEQFF.